The 23 T cell receptor beta chains below were found in one sample sequenced in a study of T cell repertoires in cytomegalovirus infection. From the reads, TCRdb called clonotypes with MiXCR, one entry per CDR3 protein. The sample has over 85,000 distinct CDR3 sequences; more than 15% are singletons. Sequencing input: PBMCs. The receptor set was obtained from a human donor in good health (CMV status not recorded). Some clones in this sample may be carry-over from other donors' samples.

This clonotype was recorded many times. This chain joins TRBV28 and TRBJ1-1; D not resolved. There are 12 residues in the CDR3. Germline V gene lookup returns CDR1 MDHEN and CDR2 SYDVKM. Trimming pared 8 bases from V and 5 bases from J, leaving 12 bases between. The CDR3, as DNA: TGTGCCAGCGACGAGGGCGCGACTGAAGCTTTCTTT. Its protein product is CASDEGATEAFF.

This clonotype was seen many times. The chain combines TRBV7-8 with TRBJ2-7; D unresolved. Trimming took off 5 bases at V and 1 base at J, with 12 bases between the two ends. Germline values: CDR1 SGHVS, CDR2 FQNEAQ. The CDR3 has 14 amino acids. In DNA, the CDR3 is TGTGCCAGCAGCCCGAATACGTATTCCTACGAGCAGTACTTC. This codes for CASSPNTYSYEQYF. The entire variable domain, with the rest obtained from reference TRBV7-8 and TRBJ2-7, is as follows: GAGVSQSPRYKVAKRGQDVALRCDPISGHVSLFWYQQALGQGPEFLTYFQNEAQLDKSGLPSDRFFAERPEGSVSTLKIQRTQQEDSAVYLCASSPNTYSYEQYFGPGTRLTVT.

This clonotype was observed many times. The V and J genes are TRBV7-2 and TRBJ1-2; no firm D call. The CDR3 runs to 13 residues. Germline loops: CDR1 SGHTA, CDR2 FQGNSA. Trimming removed 1 base at V and 4 bases at J, with 7 bases between. CDR3 amino acids: CASSLGRGYGYTF. CDR3 nucleotide sequence: TGTGCCAGCAGCTTAGGCCGGGGCTATGGCTACACCTTC.

The chain carries TRBV7-9 and TRBJ2-5, with a possible D match to TRBD2 (7 bases). This CDR3 is built from 13 residues. The V end was cut by 11 bases, the J end by 4 bases, with 17 bases between. Looked up from germline, CDR1 is SEHNR and CDR2 is FQNEAQ (reference sequence). This chain's CDR3 is CASGEGGLETQYF. CDR3 DNA sequence: TGTGCCTCCGGAGAGGGGGGGTTAGAGACCCAGTACTTC. The complete variable domain, with remaining parts taken from reference TRBV7-9 and TRBJ2-5, reads DTGVSQNPRHKITKRGQNVTFRCDPISEHNRLYWYRQTLGQGPEFLTYFQNEAQLEKSRLLSDRFSAERPKGSFSTLEIQRTEQGDSAMYLCASGEGGLETQYFGPGTRLLVL.

V and J are TRBV12-3 or TRBV12-4 and TRBJ2-6, with unresolved D. This CDR3 has 17 amino acids. Trimming stripped 1 base from V and 0 bases from J, with 10 bases between. CDR3 region: CASSLVGSTSGANVLTF. The CDR3 DNA reads as TGTGCCAGCAGTTTAGTGGGTAGTACCTCTGGGGCCAACGTCCTGACTTTC.

This clonotype has more than one count but fewer than ten. The rearrangement uses TRBV7-9 and TRBJ2-4; no clear D gene. The V end lost 3 bases, the J end lost 11 bases, and 11 bases lay between the germline ends. The CDR3 covers 12 residues. Germline-derived CDR1 and CDR2 are SEHNR and FQNEAQ (reference sequence). The CDR3 spells CASSLVSEVQYF. The CDR3 DNA follows: TGTGCCAGCAGCTTGGTCTCCGAGGTTCAGTACTTC.

This clonotype appeared a few times. The rearrangement joins TRBV23-1 to TRBJ2-3, with D perhaps matching TRBD1 or TRBD2 (5 bases each). TRBV23-1 carries the ORF label, with uncertain function. V lost 8 bases and J 2 bases, leaving 20 bases between the germline ends. The CDR3 has 16 amino acids. The CDR3: CASLSGPAGTTDTQYF. Here the CDR3 DNA reads TGCGCCAGCCTCTCGGGCCCGGCAGGGACCACAGATACGCAGTATTTT.

This clonotype has only a few counts. CDR3 sequence reads: CASSFGGSYNEQFF. As DNA, the CDR3 is TGTGCCAGCAGTTTTGGAGGGAGCTACAATGAGCAGTTCTTC. The chain has TRBV27 and TRBJ2-1; the D gene is possibly TRBD2 (6 bases). The V end was cut by 3 bases, the J end by 3 bases, with 9 bases between. This CDR3 has 14 amino acids. Germline V lookup: CDR1 MNHEY, CDR2 SMNVEV (reference sequence).

As regards this clonotype: A read error may produce the germline difference seen at one junction end. The rearrangement joins TRBV2 to TRBJ1-1; the D gene is possibly TRBD1 (5 bases). This CDR3 is 15 amino acids long. The germline CDR1 and CDR2 sequences are SNHLY and FYNNEI. The DNA for the CDR3 is TGTGTCAGCAGACTACAGGCGGTAGTGAACACTGAAGCTTTCTTT. Translation: CVSRLQAVVNTEAFF.

The V call is TRBV25-1, the J call TRBJ2-7; the D gene could be TRBD1 or TRBD2 (5 bases each). V was shortened by 7 bases and J by 4 bases, with 14 bases between the two germline ends. Germline CDR1 and CDR2: MGHDK and SYGVNS. This CDR3 has 13 amino acids. CDR3 residues: CASTGDEGYEQYF. As DNA, the CDR3 is TGTGCCAGCACCGGGGACGAGGGTTACGAGCAGTACTTC.

This clonotype has a count of ten or more. The gene calls are TRBV12-3 or TRBV12-4 and TRBJ1-4, with 8 nucleotides matching TRBD1. V trimming: 6 bases; J trimming: 7 bases; junction bases outside the gene matches: 7. The CDR3 extends over 14 amino acids. CDR3 residues: CASRPTGVGEKLFF. As DNA, the CDR3 is TGTGCCAGCAGGCCGACAGGGGTTGGTGAAAAACTGTTTTTT.

This clonotype has only a few counts. The CDR3 here is CASSRGRHQETQYF. The DNA for the CDR3 is TGTGCCAGCAGCCGGGGACGCCACCAAGAGACCCAGTACTTC. The gene calls are TRBV4-2 and TRBJ2-5; D assignment may be TRBD1 or TRBD2 (5 bases each). V was trimmed by 4 bases and J by 0 bases, leaving 9 bases between them. Per germline, CDR1 LGHNA and CDR2 YNFKEQ. The CDR3 has 14 amino acids.

In its sample, this clonotype was seen many times. This sequence joins TRBV7-2 and TRBJ2-1, with 9 bases fitting TRBD2. Losses at the gene ends were 5 bases for V and 8 bases for J; bases not matched to a gene: 4. CDR3 length: 13 residues. From germline, CDR1 is SGHTA and CDR2 FQGNSA. The CDR3 nucleotides are TGTGCCAGCAGCCGCGGGACTAGCTATGAGCAGTTCTTC. Its translation is CASSRGTSYEQFF.

This chain connects TRBV25-1 to TRBJ1-2, with TRBD1 as a possible D gene (6 bases). V gave up 4 bases and J gave up 8 bases, with 8 bases separating them. In germline, CDR1 is MGHDK, CDR2 SYGVNS. The CDR3 runs 11 residues. CDR3 amino acids: CASSGGRGYTF. Here the CDR3 DNA reads TGTGCCAGCAGTGGGGGGCGGGGCTACACCTTC.

This clonotype has ten or more counts. In DNA form, the CDR3 reads TGTGCCAGCAGCTTCGAGAGCCTAGAGACCCAGTACTTC. Its translation is CASSFESLETQYF. This rearrangement joins TRBV11-2 to TRBJ2-5; D ambiguous. This CDR3 comprises 13 residues. Per germline, CDR1 SGHAT and CDR2 FQNNGV. V was cut by 3 bases and J by 4 bases, with 9 bases left in between.

Concerning this clonotype itself: One base away lies a much larger clone, so this may be a sequencing read error. CDR3 sequence: CARKTSGGQPQHF. The CDR3 DNA sequence: TGTGCCCGCAAGACCTCAGGGGGCCAGCCCCAGCATTTT. V and J are TRBV2 and TRBJ1-5; 8 positions match TRBD1. Germline V gene sequence: CDR1 SNHLY, CDR2 FYNNEI. There are 13 residues in the CDR3. With V trimmed by 11 bases and J by 7 bases, 10 bases remained unmatched.

The J gene is TRBJ2-5, the V gene TRBV7-3, with 7 bases lining up with TRBD1. The CDR3 is 15 residues long. Germline V lookup: CDR1 SGHTA, CDR2 FQGTGA. The trim removed 1 base at V and 2 bases at J, leaving 4 bases unmatched. This CDR3 reads CASSLNGQEQETQYF. The CDR3 region has the DNA TGTGCCAGCAGCTTAAACGGACAGGAGCAAGAGACCCAGTACTTC.

This clonotype showed up just once. This clone may be a read error of a much larger clone one base away. The chain couples TRBV20-1 to TRBJ1-5; no definite D call. The CDR3 is 13 amino acids. CDR1 is DFQATT, CDR2 SNEGSKA, per germline (reference sequence). The chain's CDR3 is CSAIGRLGQLQHF. CDR3 nucleotides: TGCAGTGCTATTGGGAGATTGGGTCAGCTCCAGCATTTT.

This clonotype came up many times. CDR3 nucleotides: TGTGCCAGCAGCTTAGAGGCTAGCGAGCAGTACTTC. Amino acid sequence: CASSLEASEQYF. The rearrangement joins TRBV7-2 to TRBJ2-7; D remains unclear. V was pared by 1 base and J by 6 bases, with 7 bases between. Germline V gene sequence: CDR1 SGHTA, CDR2 FQGNSA. This CDR3 has 12 residues.

This clonotype was detected many times. The CDR3 is CASSSITGGGEQFF. CDR3 DNA: TGTGCCAGCAGCTCGATAACAGGGGGCGGTGAGCAGTTCTTC. This sequence joins TRBV7-8 and TRBJ2-1, with TRBD1 identical over 9 bases. The CDR3 runs 14 residues. Germline values: CDR1 SGHVS, CDR2 FQNEAQ. V dropped 4 bases and J dropped 9; count of bases not matched to a gene: 7.

This clonotype was recorded a few times. The chain couples TRBV14 to TRBJ1-6; D is unclear. Per the germline V gene, CDR1 is SGHDN and CDR2 is FVKESK. CDR3 length equals 13 residues. V gave up 5 bases and J gave up 10 bases, with 12 bases separating them. CDR3 in amino acids: CASSAGFISPLHF. The CDR3 nucleotides are TGTGCCAGCAGCGCGGGCTTTATCTCACCCCTCCACTTT.

This clonotype has a count of ten or more. The chain couples TRBV27 to TRBJ2-7; 13 positions match TRBD2. V dropped 5 bases and J dropped 1; count of bases not matched to a gene: 2. Germline CDR1 MNHEY, CDR2 SMNVEV (reference sequence). CDR3 length: 15 residues. The CDR3 region is CASSQGLAGSYEQYF. CDR3 DNA sequence: TGTGCCAGCAGTCAGGGACTAGCGGGATCCTACGAGCAGTACTTC.

This clonotype appeared many times. This rearrangement joins TRBV28 to TRBJ2-7; D perhaps matches TRBD1 (5 bases). The CDR3 contains 13 residues. V gave up 6 bases and J gave up 4 bases, with 13 bases separating them. CDR1 and CDR2 from the germline V gene are MDHEN and SYDVKM. CDR3 protein: CASSMDKKYEQYF. CDR3 coding DNA: TGTGCCAGCAGCATGGACAAGAAATACGAGCAGTACTTC.